The clone carrying this T cell receptor beta chain was observed many times. Its antigen is unknown. This CDR3 spans 14 amino acids. Trimming removed 6 bases at V and 1 base at J, with 12 bases between. A template switching step contributed a universal primer site, while unique molecular identifiers were present in the cDNA. TCRdb redid the calling of the 5' RACE reads with MiXCR, one entry per CDR3 protein. The profile shows over 550,000 distinct CDR3 sequences, about 7.1% of them singletons. The entry originates in a study of identical twins. Regarding the study as a whole: Weaker excess twin sharing was seen among beta out-of-frame sequences. A lower insertion count was a feature of abundant cord blood beta clonotypes, with no such feature in memory repertoires.

The same sample was also studied in work on yellow fever vaccine responses in identical twins. In that study: Each twin's T cell response to the vaccine was reported to look partly convergent and partly personalized.

V usage is TRBV12-3 or TRBV12-4 and J usage is TRBJ1-1; weak D call: TRBD1 (5 bases). This TCR came from a woman aged 18-29 years in good health. The sample comprised PBMCs. CDR3 amino acids: CASSSGRWNTEAFF. CDR3 in DNA: TGTGCCAGCAGCTCGGGACGGTGGAACACTGAAGCTTTCTTT.